This T cell receptor beta chain was documented in a study of blood T cell repertoires in COVID-19. V was pared by 2 bases and J by 3 bases, with 8 bases between. The CDR3 is 13 residues long. In germline, CDR1 is SGHRS, CDR2 YFSETQ. TCRdb keeps only in-frame clones here, not all; method: immunoSEQ multiplex PCR. The sample lists about 280,000 clones, about nine tenths occurring once. There are many counts of this clone. Sequencing was performed on peripheral blood. The receptor was derived from a woman in her fifties or sixties who had recovered from COVID-19. This chain connects TRBV5-1 to TRBJ1-1; D unresolved. CDR3: CASSLSIDTEAFF. The CDR3, as DNA: TGCGCCAGCAGCTTATCCATTGACACTGAAGCTTTCTTT.